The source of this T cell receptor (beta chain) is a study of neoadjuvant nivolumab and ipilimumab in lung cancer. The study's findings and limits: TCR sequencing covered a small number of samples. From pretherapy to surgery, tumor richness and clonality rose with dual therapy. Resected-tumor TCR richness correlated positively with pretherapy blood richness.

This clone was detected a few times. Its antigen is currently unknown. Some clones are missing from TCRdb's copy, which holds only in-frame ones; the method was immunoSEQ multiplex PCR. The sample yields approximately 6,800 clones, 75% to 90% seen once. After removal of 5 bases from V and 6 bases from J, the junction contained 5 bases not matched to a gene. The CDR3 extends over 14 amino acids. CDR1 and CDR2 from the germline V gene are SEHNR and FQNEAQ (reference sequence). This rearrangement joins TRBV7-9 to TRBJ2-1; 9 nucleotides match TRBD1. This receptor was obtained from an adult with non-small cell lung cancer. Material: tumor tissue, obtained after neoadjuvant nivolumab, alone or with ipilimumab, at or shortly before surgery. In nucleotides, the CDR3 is TGTGCCAGCAGCCTGGGACAGGGTGGCAATGAGCAGTTCTTC. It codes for CASSLGQGGNEQFF.